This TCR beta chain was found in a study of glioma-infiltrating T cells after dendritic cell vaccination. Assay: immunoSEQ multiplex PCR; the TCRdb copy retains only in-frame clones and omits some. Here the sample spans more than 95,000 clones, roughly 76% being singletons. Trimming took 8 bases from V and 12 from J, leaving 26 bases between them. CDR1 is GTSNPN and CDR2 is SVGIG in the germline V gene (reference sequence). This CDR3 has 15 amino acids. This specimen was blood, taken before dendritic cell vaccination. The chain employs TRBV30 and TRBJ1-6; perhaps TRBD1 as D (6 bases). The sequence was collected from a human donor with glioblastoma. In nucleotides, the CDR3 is TGTGCCGGCCGGGAAAAGGACAGTGAGGTAGGACCCCTCCACTTT. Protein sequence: CAGREKDSEVGPLHF.